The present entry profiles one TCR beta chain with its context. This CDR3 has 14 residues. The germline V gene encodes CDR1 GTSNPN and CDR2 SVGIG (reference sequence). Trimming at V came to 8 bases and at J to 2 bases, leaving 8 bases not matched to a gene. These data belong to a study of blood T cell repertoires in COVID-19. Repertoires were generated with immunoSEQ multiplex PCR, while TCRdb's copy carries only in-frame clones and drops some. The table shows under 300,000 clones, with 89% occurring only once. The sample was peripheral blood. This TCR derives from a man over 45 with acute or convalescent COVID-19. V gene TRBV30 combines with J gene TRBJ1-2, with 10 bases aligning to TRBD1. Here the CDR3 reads CAKTGGTANYGYTF. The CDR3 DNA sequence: TGTGCCAAGACAGGGGGCACGGCCAACTATGGCTACACCTTC.